The sequence of this TCR beta chain was determined in a study of identical twins. Through template switching, a universal primer site was introduced, and the cDNA contained unique molecular identifiers. TCRdb re-analysed the 5' RACE reads in MiXCR, keeping a single row per CDR3 protein. The sample gives 700,000 to 950,000 distinct CDR3 sequences, 12% of which show up once; roughly 1.6% is in the top ten. This clonotype was found a few times. This CDR3 has 15 residues. V was pared by 3 bases and J by 4 bases, with 15 bases between. Germline V lookup: CDR1 ENHRY, CDR2 SYGVKD. The data also belong to a second study, concerning yellow fever vaccine responses in identical twins.

The source is a woman aged 18-29 years in good health. This sequence joins TRBV10-3 and TRBJ1-2, with D possibly TRBD1 on 5 matching bases. The sequencing input was PBMCs. The CDR3 DNA sequence: TGTGCCATCAGTGAAGATTTGGGGGGATCCTATGGCTACACCTTC. As protein: CAISEDLGGSYGYTF.